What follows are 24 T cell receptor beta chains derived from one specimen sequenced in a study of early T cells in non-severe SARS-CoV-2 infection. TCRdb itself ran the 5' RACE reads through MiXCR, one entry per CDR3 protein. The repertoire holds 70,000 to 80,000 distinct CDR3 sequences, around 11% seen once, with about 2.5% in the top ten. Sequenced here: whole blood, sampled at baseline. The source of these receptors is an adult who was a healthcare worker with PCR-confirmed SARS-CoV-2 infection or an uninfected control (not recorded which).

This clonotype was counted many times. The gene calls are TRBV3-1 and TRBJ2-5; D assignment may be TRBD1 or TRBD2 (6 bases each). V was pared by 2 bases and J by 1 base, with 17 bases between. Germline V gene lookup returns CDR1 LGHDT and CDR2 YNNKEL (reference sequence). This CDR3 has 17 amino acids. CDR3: CASSQTLFGGPQETQYF. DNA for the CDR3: TGTGCCAGCAGCCAAACCCTCTTCGGGGGCCCCCAAGAGACCCAGTACTTC.

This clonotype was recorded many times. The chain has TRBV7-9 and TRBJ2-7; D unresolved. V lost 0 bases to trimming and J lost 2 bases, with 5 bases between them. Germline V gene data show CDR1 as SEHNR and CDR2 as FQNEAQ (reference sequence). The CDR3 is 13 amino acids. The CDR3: CASSLAGPYEQYF. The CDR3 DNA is TGTGCCAGCAGCTTAGCAGGGCCCTACGAGCAGTACTTC. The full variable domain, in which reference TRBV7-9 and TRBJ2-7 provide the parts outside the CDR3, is DTGVSQNPRHKITKRGQNVTFRCDPISEHNRLYWYRQTLGQGPEFLTYFQNEAQLEKSRLLSDRFSAERPKGSFSTLEIQRTEQGDSAMYLCASSLAGPYEQYFGPGTRLTVT.

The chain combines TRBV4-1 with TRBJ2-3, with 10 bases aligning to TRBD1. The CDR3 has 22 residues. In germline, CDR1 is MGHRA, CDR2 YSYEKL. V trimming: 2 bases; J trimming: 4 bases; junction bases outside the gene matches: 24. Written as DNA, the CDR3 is TGCGCCAGCAGCCAATTTCCCCTTCGCTTAGGGGACAGGGGACCCGAATCAGATACGCAGTATTTT. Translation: CASSQFPLRLGDRGPESDTQYF.

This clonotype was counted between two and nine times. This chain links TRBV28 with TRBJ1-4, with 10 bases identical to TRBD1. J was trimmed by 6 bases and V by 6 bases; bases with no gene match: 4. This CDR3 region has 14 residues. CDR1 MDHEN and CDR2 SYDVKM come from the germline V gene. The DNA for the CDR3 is TGTGCCAGCAGACTCGGGACAGGGGATGAAAAACTGTTTTTT. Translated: CASRLGTGDEKLFF.

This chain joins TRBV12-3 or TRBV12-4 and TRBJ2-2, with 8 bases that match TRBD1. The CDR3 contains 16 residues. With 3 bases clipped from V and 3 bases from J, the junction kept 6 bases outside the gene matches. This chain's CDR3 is CASSFKQGDHTGELFF. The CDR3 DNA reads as TGTGCCAGCAGTTTCAAACAGGGGGACCACACCGGGGAGCTGTTTTTT.

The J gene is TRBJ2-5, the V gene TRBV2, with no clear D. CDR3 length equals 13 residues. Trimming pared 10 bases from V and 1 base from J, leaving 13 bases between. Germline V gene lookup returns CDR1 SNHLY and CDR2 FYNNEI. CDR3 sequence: CATLLWAQETQYF. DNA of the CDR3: TGTGCCACCCTGCTGTGGGCCCAAGAGACCCAGTACTTC.

CDR3 sequence (DNA): TGTGCCAGCAGTTTACCCGGACTAGCGGGGCAAGAGACCCAGTACTTC. This encodes CASSLPGLAGQETQYF. This chain connects TRBV28 to TRBJ2-5, with 12 bases matching TRBD2. The CDR3 consists of 16 residues. After removal of 2 bases from V and 2 bases from J, the junction contained 3 bases not matched to a gene. Germline assignment: CDR1 MDHEN and CDR2 SYDVKM.

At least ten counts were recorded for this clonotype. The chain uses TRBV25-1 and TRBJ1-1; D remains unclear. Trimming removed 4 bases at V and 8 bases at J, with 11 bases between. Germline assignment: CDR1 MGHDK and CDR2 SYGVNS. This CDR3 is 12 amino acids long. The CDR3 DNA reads TGTGCCAGCAGTGGGCAAGCCCTAGAAGCTTTCTTT. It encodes CASSGQALEAFF.

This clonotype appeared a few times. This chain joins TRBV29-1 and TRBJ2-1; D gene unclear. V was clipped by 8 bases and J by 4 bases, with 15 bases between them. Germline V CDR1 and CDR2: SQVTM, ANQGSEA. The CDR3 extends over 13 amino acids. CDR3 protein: CSFFSYGYNEQFF. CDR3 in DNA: TGCAGCTTCTTCTCTTACGGGTACAATGAGCAGTTCTTC.

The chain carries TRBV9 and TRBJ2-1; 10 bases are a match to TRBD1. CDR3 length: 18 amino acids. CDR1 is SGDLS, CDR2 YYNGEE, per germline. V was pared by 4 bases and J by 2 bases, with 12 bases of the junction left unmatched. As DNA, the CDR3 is TGTGCCAGCAGCACAACCGGGACAGGGGTGTCCCCCTACAATGAGCAGTTCTTC. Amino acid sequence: CASSTTGTGVSPYNEQFF.

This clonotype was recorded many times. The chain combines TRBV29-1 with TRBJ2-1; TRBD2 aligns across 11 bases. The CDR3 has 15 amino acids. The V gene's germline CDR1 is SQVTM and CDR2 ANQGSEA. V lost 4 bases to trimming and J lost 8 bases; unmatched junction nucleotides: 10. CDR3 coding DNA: TGCAGCGTTGTGTGGCTAGCGGGGGGTATGGATGAGCAGTTCTTC. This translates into CSVVWLAGGMDEQFF.

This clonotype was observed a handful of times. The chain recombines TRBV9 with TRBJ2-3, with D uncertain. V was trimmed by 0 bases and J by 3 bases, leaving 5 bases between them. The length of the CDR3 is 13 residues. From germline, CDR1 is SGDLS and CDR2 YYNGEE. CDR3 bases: TGTGCCAGCAGCGTAGGCCAGACAGATACGCAGTATTTT. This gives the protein CASSVGQTDTQYF. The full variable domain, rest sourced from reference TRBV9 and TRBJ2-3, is DSGVTQTPKHLITATGQRVTLRCSPRSGDLSVYWYQQSLDQGLQFLIQYYNGEERAKGNILERFSAQQFPDLHSELNLSSLELGDSALYFCASSVGQTDTQYFGPGTRLTVL.

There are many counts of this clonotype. CDR3 nucleotide sequence: TGTGCCATCAGTGGACAGCAGGTTAACACCGGGGAGCTGTTTTTT. It is translated as CAISGQQVNTGELFF. The V gene is TRBV10-3, the J gene TRBJ2-2, with D perhaps TRBD1 (5 bases). CDR1 is ENHRY and CDR2 is SYGVKD in the germline V gene. The CDR3 spans 15 residues. V lost 4 bases and J lost 2, with 11 bases in between.

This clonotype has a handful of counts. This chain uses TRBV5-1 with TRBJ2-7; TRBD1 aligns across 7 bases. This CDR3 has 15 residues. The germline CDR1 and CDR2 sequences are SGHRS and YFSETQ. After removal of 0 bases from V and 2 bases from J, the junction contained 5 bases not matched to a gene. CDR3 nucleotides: TGCGCCAGCAGCTTGGCGACAGGGTTCGCCTACGAGCAGTACTTC. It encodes CASSLATGFAYEQYF.

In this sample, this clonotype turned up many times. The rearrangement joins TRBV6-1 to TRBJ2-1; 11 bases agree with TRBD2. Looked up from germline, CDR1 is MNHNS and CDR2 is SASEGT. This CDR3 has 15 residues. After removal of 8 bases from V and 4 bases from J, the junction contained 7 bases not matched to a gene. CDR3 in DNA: TGTGCCAGCGATATAGCGGGGGGGACATACAATGAGCAGTTCTTC. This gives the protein CASDIAGGTYNEQFF.

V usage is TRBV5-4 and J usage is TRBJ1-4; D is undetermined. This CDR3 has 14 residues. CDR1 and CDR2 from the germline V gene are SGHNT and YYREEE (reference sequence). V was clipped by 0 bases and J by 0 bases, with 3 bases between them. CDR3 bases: TGTGCCAGCAGCTTGGATGCAACTAATGAAAAACTGTTTTTT. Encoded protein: CASSLDATNEKLFF.

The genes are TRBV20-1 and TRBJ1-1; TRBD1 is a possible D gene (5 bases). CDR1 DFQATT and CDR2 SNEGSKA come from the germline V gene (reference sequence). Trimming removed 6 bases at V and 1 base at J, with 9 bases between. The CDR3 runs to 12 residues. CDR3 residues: CSATTANTEAFF. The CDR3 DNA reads TGCAGTGCAACGACAGCGAACACTGAAGCTTTCTTT.

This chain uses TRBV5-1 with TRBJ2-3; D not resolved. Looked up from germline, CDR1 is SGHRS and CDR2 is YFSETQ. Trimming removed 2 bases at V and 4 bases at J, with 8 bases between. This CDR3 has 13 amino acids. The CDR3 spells CASSLEPPDTQYF. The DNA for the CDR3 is TGCGCCAGCAGCTTAGAACCTCCAGATACGCAGTATTTT. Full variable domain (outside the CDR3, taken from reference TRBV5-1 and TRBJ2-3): KAGVTQTPRYLIKTRGQQVTLSCSPISGHRSVSWYQQTPGQGLQFLFEYFSETQRNKGNFPGRFSGRQFSNSRSEMNVSTLELGDSALYLCASSLEPPDTQYFGPGTRLTVL.

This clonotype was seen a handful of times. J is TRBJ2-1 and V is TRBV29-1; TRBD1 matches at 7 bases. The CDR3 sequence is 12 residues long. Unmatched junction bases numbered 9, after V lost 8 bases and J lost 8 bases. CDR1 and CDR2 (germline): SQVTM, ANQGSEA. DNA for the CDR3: TGCAGCACCGGTACAGGGGCCGATGAGCAGTTCTTC. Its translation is CSTGTGADEQFF.

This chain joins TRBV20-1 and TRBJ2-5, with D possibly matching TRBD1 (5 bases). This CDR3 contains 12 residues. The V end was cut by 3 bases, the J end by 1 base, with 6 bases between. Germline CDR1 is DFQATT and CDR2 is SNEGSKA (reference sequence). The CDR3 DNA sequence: TGCAGTGCTAGCCAGGGCCAAGAGACCCAGTACTTC. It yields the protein CSASQGQETQYF.

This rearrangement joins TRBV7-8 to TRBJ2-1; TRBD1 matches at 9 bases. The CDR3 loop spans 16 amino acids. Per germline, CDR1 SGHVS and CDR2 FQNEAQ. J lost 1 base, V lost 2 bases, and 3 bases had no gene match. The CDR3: CASSLWDRASYNEQFF. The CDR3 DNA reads TGTGCCAGCAGCTTATGGGACAGGGCATCCTACAATGAGCAGTTCTTC.

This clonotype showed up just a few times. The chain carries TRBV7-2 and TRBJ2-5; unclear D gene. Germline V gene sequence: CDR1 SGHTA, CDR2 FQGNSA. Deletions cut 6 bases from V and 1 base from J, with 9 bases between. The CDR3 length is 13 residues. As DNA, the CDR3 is TGTGCCAGCAGTCGACGGATCCAAGAGACCCAGTACTTC. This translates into CASSRRIQETQYF.

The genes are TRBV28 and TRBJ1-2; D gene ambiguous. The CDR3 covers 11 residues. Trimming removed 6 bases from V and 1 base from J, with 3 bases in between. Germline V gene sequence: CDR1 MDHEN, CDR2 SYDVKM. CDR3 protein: CASRHNYGYTF. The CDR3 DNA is TGTGCCAGCAGACATAACTATGGCTACACCTTC.

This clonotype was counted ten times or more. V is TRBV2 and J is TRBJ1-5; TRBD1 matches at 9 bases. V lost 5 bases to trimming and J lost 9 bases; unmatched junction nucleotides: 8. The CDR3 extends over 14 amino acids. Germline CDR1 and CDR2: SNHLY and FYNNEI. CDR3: CASSRQGVRAPQHF. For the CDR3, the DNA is TGTGCCAGCAGTAGACAGGGGGTCAGGGCGCCCCAGCATTTT.